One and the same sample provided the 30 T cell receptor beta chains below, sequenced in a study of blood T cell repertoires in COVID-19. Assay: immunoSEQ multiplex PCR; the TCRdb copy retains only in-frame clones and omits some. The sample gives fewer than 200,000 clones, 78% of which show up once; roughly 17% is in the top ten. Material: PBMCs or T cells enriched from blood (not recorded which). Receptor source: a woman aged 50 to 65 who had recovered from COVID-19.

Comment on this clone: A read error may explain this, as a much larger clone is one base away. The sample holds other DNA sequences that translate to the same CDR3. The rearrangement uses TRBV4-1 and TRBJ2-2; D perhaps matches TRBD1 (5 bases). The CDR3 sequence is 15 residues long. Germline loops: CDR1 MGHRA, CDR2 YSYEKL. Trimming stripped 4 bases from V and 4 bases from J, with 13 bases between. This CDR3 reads CASSLGQGATGELFF. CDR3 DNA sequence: TGCGCCAGCAGCCTCGGGCAGGGTGCCACCGGGGAGCTGTTTTTT.

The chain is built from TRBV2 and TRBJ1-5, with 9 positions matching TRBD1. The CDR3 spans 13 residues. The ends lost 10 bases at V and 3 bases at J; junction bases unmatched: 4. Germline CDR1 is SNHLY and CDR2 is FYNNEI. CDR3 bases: TGTGCCAAACAGGGGGCCACCAATCAGCCCCAGCATTTT. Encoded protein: CAKQGATNQPQHF.

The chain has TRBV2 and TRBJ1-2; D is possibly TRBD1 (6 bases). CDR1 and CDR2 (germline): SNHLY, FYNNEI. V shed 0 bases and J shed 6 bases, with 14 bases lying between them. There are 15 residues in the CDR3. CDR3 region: CASSEARGQGHGYTF. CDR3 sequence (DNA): TGTGCCAGCAGTGAAGCACGCGGTCAGGGGCATGGCTACACCTTC.

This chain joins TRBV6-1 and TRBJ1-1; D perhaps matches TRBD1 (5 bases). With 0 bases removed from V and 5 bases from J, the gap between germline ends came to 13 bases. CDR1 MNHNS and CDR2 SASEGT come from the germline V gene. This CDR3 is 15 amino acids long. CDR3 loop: CASSEAQGTWTEAFF. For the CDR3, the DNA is TGTGCCAGCAGTGAAGCGCAGGGTACCTGGACTGAAGCTTTCTTT.

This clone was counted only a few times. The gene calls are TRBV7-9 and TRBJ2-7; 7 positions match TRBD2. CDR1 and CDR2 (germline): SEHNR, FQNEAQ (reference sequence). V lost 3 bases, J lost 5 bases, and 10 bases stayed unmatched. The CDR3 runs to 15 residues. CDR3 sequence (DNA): TGTGCCAGCAGCTTCTCCACAGGTGGGGGGGACGAGCAGTACTTC. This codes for CASSFSTGGGDEQYF. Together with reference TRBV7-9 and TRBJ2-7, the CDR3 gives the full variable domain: DTGVSQNPRHKITKRGQNVTFRCDPISEHNRLYWYRQTLGQGPEFLTYFQNEAQLEKSRLLSDRFSAERPKGSFSTLEIQRTEQGDSAMYLCASSFSTGGGDEQYFGPGTRLTVT.

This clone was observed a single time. CDR3 protein: CASSGDRGLDDGYTF. For the CDR3, the DNA is TGTGCCAGCAGTGGGGACAGGGGGCTTGACGATGGCTACACCTTC. The chain combines TRBV27 with TRBJ1-2; TRBD1 matches at 12 bases. The CDR3 loop spans 15 amino acids. The germline V gene encodes CDR1 MNHEY and CDR2 SMNVEV (reference sequence). V was pared by 5 bases and J by 6 bases, with 7 bases of the junction left unmatched.

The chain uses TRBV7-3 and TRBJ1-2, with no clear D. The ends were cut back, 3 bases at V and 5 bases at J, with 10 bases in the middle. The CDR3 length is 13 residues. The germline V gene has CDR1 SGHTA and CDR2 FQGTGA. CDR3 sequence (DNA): TGTGCCAGCAGCTTCATCGACGGGTATGGCTACACCTTC. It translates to CASSFIDGYGYTF.

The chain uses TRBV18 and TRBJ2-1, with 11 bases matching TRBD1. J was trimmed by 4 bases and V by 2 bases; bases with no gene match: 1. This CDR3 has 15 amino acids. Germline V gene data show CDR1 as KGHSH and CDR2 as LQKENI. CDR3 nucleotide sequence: TGTGCCAGCTCACCAGGACAGGGGGCTTACAATGAGCAGTTCTTC. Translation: CASSPGQGAYNEQFF.

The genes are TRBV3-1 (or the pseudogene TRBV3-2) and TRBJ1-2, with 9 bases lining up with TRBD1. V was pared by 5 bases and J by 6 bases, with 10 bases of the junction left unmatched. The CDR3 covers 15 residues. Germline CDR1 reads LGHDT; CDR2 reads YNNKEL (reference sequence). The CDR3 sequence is CASSSWTGAGDGYTF. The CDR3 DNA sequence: TGTGCCAGCAGCAGTTGGACAGGGGCGGGCGATGGCTACACCTTC.

CDR3 residues: CASSDWGTEETQYF. As DNA, the CDR3 is TGTGCCAGCAGCGATTGGGGGACAGAAGAGACCCAGTACTTC. This chain joins TRBV5-4 and TRBJ2-5; 7 bases line up with TRBD1. Trimming took 4 bases from V and 3 from J; bases not matched to a gene: 6. The CDR3 runs 14 residues. CDR1 is SGHNT and CDR2 is YYREEE in the germline V gene (reference sequence).

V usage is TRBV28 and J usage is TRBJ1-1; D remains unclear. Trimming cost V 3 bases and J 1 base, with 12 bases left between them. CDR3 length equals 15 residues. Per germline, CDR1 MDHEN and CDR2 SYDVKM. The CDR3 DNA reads TGTGCCAGCAGTTTCTTCAGACTAGCGAACACTGAAGCTTTCTTT. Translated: CASSFFRLANTEAFF.

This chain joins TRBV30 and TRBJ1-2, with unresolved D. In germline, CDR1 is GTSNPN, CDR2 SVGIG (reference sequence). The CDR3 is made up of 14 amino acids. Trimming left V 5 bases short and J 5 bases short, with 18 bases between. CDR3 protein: CAWFHPLVPYGYTF. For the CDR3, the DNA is TGTGCCTGGTTCCACCCCCTAGTCCCGTATGGCTACACCTTC. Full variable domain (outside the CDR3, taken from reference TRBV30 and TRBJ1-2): SQTIHQWPATLVQPVGSPLSLECTVEGTSNPNLYWYRQAAGRGLQLLFYSVGIGQISSEVPQNLSASRPQDRQFILSSKKLLLSDSGFYLCAWFHPLVPYGYTFGSGTRLTVV.

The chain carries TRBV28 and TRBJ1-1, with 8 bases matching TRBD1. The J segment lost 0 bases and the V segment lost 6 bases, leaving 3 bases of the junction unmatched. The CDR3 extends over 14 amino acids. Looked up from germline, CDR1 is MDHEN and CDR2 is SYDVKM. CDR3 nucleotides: TGTGCCAGCAGGTGGGGACAGGTGAACACTGAAGCTTTCTTT. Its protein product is CASRWGQVNTEAFF.

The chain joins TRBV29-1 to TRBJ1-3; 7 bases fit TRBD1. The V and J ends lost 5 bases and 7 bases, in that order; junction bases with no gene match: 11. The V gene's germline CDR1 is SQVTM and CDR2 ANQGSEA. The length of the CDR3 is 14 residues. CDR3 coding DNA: TGCAGCGTTACCAGACAGGGATCGCCGAACACCATATATTTT. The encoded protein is CSVTRQGSPNTIYF.

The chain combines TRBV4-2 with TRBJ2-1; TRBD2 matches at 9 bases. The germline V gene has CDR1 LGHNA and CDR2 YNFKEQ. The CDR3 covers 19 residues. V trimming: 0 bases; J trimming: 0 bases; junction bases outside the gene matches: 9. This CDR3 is CASSQDRWGSGSSYNEQFF. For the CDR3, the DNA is TGTGCCAGCAGCCAAGATAGGTGGGGTAGCGGGAGCTCCTACAATGAGCAGTTCTTC.

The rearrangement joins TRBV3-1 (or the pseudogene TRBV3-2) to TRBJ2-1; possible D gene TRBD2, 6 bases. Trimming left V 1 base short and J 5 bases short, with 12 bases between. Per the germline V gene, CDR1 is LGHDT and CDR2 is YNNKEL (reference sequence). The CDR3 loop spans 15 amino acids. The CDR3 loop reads CASSQVGGSHNEQFF. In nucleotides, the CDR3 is TGTGCCAGCAGCCAAGTTGGGGGGAGCCACAATGAGCAGTTCTTC.

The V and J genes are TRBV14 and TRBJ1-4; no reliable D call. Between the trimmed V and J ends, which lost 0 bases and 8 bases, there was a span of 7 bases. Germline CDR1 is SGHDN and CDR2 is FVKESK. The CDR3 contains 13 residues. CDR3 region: CASSQDLREKLFF. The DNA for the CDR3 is TGTGCCAGCAGCCAAGACCTCCGGGAAAAACTGTTTTTT.

CDR3 region: CASSLAYSGRSTDTQYF. CDR3 nucleotides: TGTGCCAGCAGCCTGGCATATAGCGGGAGAAGCACAGATACGCAGTATTTT. J is TRBJ2-3 and V is TRBV7-8, with TRBD2 identical over 9 bases. Trimming cost V 5 bases and J 0 bases; bases outside gene matches: 9. Germline V gene lookup returns CDR1 SGHVS and CDR2 FQNEAQ. The CDR3 spans 17 residues. The full variable domain, its missing parts supplied by reference TRBV7-8 and TRBJ2-3, is GAGVSQSPRYKVAKRGQDVALRCDPISGHVSLFWYQQALGQGPEFLTYFQNEAQLDKSGLPSDRFFAERPEGSVSTLKIQRTQQEDSAVYLCASSLAYSGRSTDTQYFGPGTRLTVL.

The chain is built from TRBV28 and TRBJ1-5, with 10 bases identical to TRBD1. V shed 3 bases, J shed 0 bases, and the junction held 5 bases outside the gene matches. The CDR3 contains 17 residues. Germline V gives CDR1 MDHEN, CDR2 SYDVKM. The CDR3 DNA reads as TGTGCCAGCAGTTTCTACGGACAGGGGGATAGCAATCAGCCCCAGCATTTT. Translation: CASSFYGQGDSNQPQHF. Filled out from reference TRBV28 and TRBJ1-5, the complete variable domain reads DVKVTQSSRYLVKRTGEKVFLECVQDMDHENMFWYRQDPGLGLRLIYFSYDVKMKEKGDIPEGYSVSREKKERFSLILESASTNQTSMYLCASSFYGQGDSNQPQHFGDGTRLSIL.

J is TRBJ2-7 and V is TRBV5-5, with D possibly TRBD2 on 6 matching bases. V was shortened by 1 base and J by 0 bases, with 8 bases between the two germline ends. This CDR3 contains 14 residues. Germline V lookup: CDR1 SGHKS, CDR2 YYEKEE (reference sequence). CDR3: CASSLLASSYEQYF. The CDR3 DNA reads TGTGCCAGCAGCTTGCTAGCGAGCTCCTACGAGCAGTACTTC.

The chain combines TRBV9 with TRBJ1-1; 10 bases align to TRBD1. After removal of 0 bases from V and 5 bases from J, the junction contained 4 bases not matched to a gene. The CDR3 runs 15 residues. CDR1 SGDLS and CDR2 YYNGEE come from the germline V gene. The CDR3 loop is CASSVVRDRGTEAFF. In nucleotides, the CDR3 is TGTGCCAGCAGCGTAGTCAGGGACAGGGGAACTGAAGCTTTCTTT.

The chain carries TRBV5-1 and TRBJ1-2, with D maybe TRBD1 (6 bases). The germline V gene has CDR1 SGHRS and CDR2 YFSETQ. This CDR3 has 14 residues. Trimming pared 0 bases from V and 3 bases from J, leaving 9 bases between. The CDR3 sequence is CASSLGTVDYGYTF. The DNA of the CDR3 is TGCGCCAGCAGCTTGGGGACAGTTGACTATGGCTACACCTTC.

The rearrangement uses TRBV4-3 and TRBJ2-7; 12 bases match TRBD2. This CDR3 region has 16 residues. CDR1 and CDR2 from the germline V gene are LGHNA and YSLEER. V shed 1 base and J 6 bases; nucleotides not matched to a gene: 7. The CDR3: CASSQGPTSGSSEQYF. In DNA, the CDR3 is TGCGCCAGCAGCCAAGGTCCGACTAGCGGGAGTTCCGAGCAGTACTTC.

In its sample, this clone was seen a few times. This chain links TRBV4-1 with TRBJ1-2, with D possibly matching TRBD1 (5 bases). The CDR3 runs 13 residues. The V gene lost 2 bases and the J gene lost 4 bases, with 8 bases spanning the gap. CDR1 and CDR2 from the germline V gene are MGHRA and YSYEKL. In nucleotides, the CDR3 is TGCGCCAGCAGCCAAATGGGGCTCTATGGCTACACCTTC. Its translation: CASSQMGLYGYTF.

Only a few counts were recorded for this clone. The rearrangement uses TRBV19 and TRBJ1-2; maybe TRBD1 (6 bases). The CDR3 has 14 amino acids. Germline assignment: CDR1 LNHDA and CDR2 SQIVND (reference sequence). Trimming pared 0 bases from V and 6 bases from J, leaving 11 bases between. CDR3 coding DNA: TGTGCCAGTAGTATAGACCCCCGGACAGATGGCTACACCTTC. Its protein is CASSIDPRTDGYTF.

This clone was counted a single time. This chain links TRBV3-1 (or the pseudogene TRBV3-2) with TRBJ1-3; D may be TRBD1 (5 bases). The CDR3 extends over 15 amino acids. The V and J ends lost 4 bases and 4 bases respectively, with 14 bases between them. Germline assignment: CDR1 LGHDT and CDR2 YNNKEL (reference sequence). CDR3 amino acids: CASSLRAGRGNTIYF. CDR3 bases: TGTGCCAGCAGCCTCCGGGCAGGGCGAGGAAACACCATATATTTT.

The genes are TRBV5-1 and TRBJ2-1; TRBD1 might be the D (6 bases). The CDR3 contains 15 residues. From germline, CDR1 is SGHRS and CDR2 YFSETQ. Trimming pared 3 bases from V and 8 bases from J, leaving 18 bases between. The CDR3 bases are TGCGCCAGCAGCTGGGTTCCCCAGGGGTCGGATGAGCAGTTCTTC. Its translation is CASSWVPQGSDEQFF.

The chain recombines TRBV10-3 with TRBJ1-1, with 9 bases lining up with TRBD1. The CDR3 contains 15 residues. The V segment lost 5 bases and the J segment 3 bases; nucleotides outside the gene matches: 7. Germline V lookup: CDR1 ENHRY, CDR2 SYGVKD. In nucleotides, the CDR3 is TGTGCCATCAGTCCGACCGGGACAGGGTACACTGAAGCTTTCTTT. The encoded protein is CAISPTGTGYTEAFF.

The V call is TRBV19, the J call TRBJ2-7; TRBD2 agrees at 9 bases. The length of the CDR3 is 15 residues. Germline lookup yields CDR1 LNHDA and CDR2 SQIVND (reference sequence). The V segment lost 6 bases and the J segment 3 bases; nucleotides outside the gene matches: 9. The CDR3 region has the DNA TGTGCCAGTAGCGAACTCCTTAGCGGGAGCTACGAGCAGTACTTC. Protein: CASSELLSGSYEQYF.

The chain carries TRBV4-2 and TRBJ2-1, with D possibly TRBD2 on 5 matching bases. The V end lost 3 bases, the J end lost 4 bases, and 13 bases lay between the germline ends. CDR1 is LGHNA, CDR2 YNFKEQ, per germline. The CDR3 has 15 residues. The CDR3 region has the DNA TGTGCCAGCAGCCATGATCTTAGCGAATACAATGAGCAGTTCTTC. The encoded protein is CASSHDLSEYNEQFF.